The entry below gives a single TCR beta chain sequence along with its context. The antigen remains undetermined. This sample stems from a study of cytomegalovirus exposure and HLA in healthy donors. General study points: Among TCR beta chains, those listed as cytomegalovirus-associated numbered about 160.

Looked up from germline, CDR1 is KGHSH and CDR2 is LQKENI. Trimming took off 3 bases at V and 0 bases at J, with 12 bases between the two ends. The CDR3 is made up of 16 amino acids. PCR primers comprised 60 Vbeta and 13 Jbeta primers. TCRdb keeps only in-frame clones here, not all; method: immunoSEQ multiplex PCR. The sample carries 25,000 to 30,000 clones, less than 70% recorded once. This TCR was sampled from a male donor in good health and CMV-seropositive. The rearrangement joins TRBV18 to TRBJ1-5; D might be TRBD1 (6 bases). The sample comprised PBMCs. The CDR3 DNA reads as TGTGCCAGCTCACCCCTTGGACAGAATAGCAATCAGCCCCAGCATTTT. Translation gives CASSPLGQNSNQPQHF.